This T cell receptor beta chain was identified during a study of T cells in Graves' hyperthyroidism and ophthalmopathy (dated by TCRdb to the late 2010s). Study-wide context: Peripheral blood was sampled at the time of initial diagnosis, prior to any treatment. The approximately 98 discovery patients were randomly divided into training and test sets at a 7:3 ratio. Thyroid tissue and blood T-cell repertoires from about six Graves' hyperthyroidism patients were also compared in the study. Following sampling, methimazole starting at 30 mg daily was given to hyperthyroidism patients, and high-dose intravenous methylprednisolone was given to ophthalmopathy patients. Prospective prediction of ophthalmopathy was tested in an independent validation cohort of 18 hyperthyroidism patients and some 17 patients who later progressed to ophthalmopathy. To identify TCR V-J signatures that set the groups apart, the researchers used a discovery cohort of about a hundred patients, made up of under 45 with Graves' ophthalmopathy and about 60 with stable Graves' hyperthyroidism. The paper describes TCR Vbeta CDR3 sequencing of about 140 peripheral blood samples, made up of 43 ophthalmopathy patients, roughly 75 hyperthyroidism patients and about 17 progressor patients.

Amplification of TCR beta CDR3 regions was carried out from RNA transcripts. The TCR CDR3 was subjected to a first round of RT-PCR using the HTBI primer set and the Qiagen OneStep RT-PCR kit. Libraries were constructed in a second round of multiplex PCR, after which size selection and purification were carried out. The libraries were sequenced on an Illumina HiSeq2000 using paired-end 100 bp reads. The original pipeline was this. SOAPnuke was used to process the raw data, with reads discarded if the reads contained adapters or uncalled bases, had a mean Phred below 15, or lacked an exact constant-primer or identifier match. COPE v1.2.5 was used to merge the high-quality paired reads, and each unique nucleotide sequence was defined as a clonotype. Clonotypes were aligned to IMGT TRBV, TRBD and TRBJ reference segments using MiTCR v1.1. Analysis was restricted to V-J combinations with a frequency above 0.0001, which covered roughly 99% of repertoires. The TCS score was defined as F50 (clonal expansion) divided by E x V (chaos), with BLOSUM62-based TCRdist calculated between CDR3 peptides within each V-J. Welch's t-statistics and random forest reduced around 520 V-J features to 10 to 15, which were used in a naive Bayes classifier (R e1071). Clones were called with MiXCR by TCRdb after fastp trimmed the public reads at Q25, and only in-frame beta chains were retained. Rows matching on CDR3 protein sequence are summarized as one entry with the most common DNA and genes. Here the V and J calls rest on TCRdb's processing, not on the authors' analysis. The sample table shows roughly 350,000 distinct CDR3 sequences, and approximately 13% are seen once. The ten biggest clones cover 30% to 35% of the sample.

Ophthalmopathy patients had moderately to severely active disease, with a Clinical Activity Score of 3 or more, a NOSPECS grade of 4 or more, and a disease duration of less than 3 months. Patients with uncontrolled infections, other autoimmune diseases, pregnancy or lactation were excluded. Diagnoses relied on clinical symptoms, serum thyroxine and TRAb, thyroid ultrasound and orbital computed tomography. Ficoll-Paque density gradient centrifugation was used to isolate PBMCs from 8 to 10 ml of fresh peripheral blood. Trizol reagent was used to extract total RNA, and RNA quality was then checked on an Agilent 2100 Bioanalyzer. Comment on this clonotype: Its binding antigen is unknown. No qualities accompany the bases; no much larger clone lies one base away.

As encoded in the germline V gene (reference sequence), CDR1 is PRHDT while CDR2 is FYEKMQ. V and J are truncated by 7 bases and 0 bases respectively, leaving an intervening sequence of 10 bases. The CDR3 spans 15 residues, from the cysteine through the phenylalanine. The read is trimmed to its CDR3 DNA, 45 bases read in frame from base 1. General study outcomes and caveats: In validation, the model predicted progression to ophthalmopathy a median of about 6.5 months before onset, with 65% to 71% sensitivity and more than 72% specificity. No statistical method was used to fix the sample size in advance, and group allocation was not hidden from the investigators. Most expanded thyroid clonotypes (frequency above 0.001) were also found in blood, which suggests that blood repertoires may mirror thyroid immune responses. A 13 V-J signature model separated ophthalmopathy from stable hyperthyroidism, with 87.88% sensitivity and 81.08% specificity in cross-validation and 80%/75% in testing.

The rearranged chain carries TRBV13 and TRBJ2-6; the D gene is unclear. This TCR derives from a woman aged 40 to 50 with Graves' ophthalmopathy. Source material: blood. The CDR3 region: CASKRATSGANVLTF. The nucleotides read TGTGCCAGCAAACGGGCAACCTCTGGGGCCAACGTCCTGACTTTC.